These T cell receptor beta chains were read from a single sample in a study of regulatory T cells in long-lasting Graves disease. TCRdb re-derived calls from the multiplex PCR reads in MiXCR, one entry per CDR3 protein. This table has 300,000 to 400,000 distinct CDR3 sequences, less than 20% appearing once. The sequencing here drew on peripheral blood mononuclear cells (PBMCs), taken at new diagnosis, from a patient treated with antithyroid drugs. All receptors derive from a female donor with Graves disease. The CDR3 runs from the conserved cysteine through the conserved F or W. D genes are given only for firm matches. The listing skips clone size in some rows; elsewhere it reads once, few, many or a size class.

J: TRBJ1-4
V: TRBV27
D: NA
size: many
DNA: TGTGCCAGCATGGGGGCAGGGTTGACCCCAGCAAATGAAAAACTGTTTTTT
CDR3: CASMGAGLTPANEKLFF

J: TRBJ2-7
V: TRBV2
D: TRBD1
size: many
DNA: TGTGCCAGCAGTGTAAGTGTGAATTGGGACAGGGGCTACGAGCAGTACTTC
CDR3: CASSVSVNWDRGYEQYF

J: TRBJ1-1
V: TRBV20-1
D: NA
size: many
DNA: TGCAGTGCTAGAGATTTTAGTTCTGAAGCTTTCTTT
CDR3: CSARDFSSEAFF

J: TRBJ2-5
V: TRBV12-3/TRBV12-4
D: NA
size: many
DNA: TGTGCCAGCAGTCCGGACACAACCCAAGAGACCCAGTACTTC
CDR3: CASSPDTTQETQYF

J: TRBJ2-2
V: TRBV9
D: NA
size: few
DNA: TGTGCCAGCGGGAGCCGGGTCGGGGAGCTGTTTTTT
CDR3: CASGSRVGELFF

J: TRBJ2-4
V: TRBV14
D: NA
size: NA
DNA: TGTGCCAGCAGCCAGAAGGGCGGTATAGCCAAAAACATTCAGTACTTC
CDR3: CASSQKGGIAKNIQYF

J: TRBJ2-1
V: TRBV10-2
D: TRBD2
size: NA
DNA: TGCGCCAGCAGTGAACGAAAGGGGACTACCTTTAGCTCCTACAATGAGCAGTTCTTC
CDR3: CASSERKGTTFSSYNEQFF

J: TRBJ2-6
V: TRBV10-3
D: NA
size: many
DNA: TGTGCCATCAGTAGCGTCTCTGGGGCCAACGTCCTGACTTTC
CDR3: CAISSVSGANVLTF

J: TRBJ2-3
V: TRBV4-1
D: NA
size: many
DNA: TGCGCCAGCAGCCAAAAGCGGTTATCGGGCTATAGCACAGATACGCAGTATTTT
CDR3: CASSQKRLSGYSTDTQYF

J: TRBJ2-2
V: TRBV29-1
D: TRBD2
size: NA
DNA: TGCAGCGTTGTGGCGGGAGGTTCCACCGGGGAGCTGTTTTTT
CDR3: CSVVAGGSTGELFF

J: TRBJ2-7
V: TRBV7-6
D: TRBD2
size: many
DNA: TGTGCCAGCTCTCTAACTAGCGGGGGGTCTGGCGAGCAGTACTTC
CDR3: CASSLTSGGSGEQYF

J: TRBJ2-3
V: TRBV6-1
D: NA
size: NA
DNA: TGTGCCAGCAGTGACGGGGGACAGCACACAGATACGCAGTATTTT
CDR3: CASSDGGQHTDTQYF

J: TRBJ2-2
V: TRBV11-2
D: NA
size: many
DNA: TGTGCCAGCAGCCTCACTACTACCACCGGGGAGCTGTTTTTT
CDR3: CASSLTTTTGELFF

J: TRBJ2-1
V: TRBV30
D: NA
size: many
DNA: TGTGCCTGGGGCCCCACGGGGATCTCCTACAATGAGCAGTTCTTC
CDR3: CAWGPTGISYNEQFF

J: TRBJ1-6
V: TRBV27
D: NA
size: many
DNA: TGTGCCAGCAGTTTTCGGGGGGCGATTCAATATAATTCACCCCTCCACTTT
CDR3: CASSFRGAIQYNSPLHF

J: TRBJ1-1
V: TRBV5-1
D: NA
size: many
DNA: TGCGCCAGCAGCCTGACAGTTATGAACACTGAAGCTTTCTTT
CDR3: CASSLTVMNTEAFF

J: TRBJ2-3
V: TRBV7-8
D: NA
size: many
DNA: TGTGCCAGCTTGACTGAGGACGGCACAGATACGCAGTATTTT
CDR3: CASLTEDGTDTQYF

J: TRBJ1-5
V: TRBV27
D: TRBD1
size: NA
DNA: TGTGCCAGCAGTCCCGGACAGGGCTGGAGTCAGCCCCAGCATTTT
CDR3: CASSPGQGWSQPQHF

J: TRBJ2-1
V: TRBV27
D: NA
size: few
DNA: TGTGCCAGCAGTTTATTTTTAGGGGCCAATGAGCAGTTCTTC
CDR3: CASSLFLGANEQFF

J: TRBJ1-5
V: TRBV6-1
D: NA
size: NA
DNA: TGTGCCAGCTCGACTACAGGCGGGCCCCAGCATTTT
CDR3: CASSTTGGPQHF

J: TRBJ1-2
V: TRBV11-2
D: TRBD1
size: many
DNA: TGTGCCAGCAGCGTGGGGAACAGGGGGCTCGACTACACCTTC
CDR3: CASSVGNRGLDYTF

J: TRBJ2-1
V: TRBV4-1
D: NA
size: few
DNA: TGCGCCAGCAGCCAATTCAGTGGAGATGAGCAGTTCTTC
CDR3: CASSQFSGDEQFF